Below are 6 T cell receptor beta chains sequenced from a single sample in a study of regulatory T cells. Notes on the study in general: Regulatory T cells from CD3G-deficient patients were less diverse than autologous conventional CD4+ cells and control regulatory cells.

Primers: 52 TRBV forward and 13 TRBJ reverse. The repertoire was sequenced with immunoSEQ multiplex PCR; TCRdb's copy has only in-frame clones and lacks some. Among approximately 6,100 clones listed, 80% to 90% were seen once. These TCRs' antigens remain unknown. Sequencing was done on a sample of CD4+ Tregs sorted from blood. Every receptor here comes from a young adult with CD3G deficiency.

The chain joins TRBV18 to TRBJ2-2; 11 bases map to TRBD2. The CDR3 is made up of 16 amino acids. With V trimmed by 6 bases and J by 4 bases, 7 bases remained unmatched. Germline V CDR1 and CDR2: KGHSH, LQKENI. The CDR3 region is CASSATSGRGTGELFF. The DNA for the CDR3 is TGTGCCAGCTCGGCCACTAGCGGGAGAGGCACCGGGGAGCTGTTTTTT.

The rearrangement links TRBV7-8 to TRBJ1-4; maybe TRBD1 (5 bases). Per germline, CDR1 SGHVS and CDR2 FQNEAQ. Trimming removed 7 bases from V and 1 base from J, with 28 bases in between. The CDR3 contains 20 residues. The CDR3 DNA reads as TGTGCCAGCAACATATTACCCAGGGAGCCCAAAGCAGGAACTAATGAAAAACTGTTTTTT. It is translated as CASNILPREPKAGTNEKLFF.

The rearrangement uses TRBV6-1 and TRBJ2-2; TRBD1 is a possible D gene (6 bases). V lost 4 bases and J 4 bases, leaving 13 bases between the germline ends. The CDR3 is made up of 15 amino acids. CDR1 is MNHNS, CDR2 SASEGT, per germline. CDR3 sequence: CASSVAQGSTGELFF. The CDR3 coding sequence is TGTGCCAGCAGTGTTGCACAGGGATCCACCGGGGAGCTGTTTTTT.

This clone was seen only a few times. The gene calls are TRBV9 and TRBJ2-7, with 8 bases identical to TRBD1. The length of the CDR3 is 16 residues. Germline assignment: CDR1 SGDLS and CDR2 YYNGEE. After removal of 4 bases from V and 4 bases from J, the junction contained 13 bases not matched to a gene. CDR3 amino acids: CASSPGRQGARYEQYF. The CDR3 DNA reads as TGTGCCAGCAGCCCAGGGAGGCAGGGGGCAAGGTACGAGCAGTACTTC.

The rearrangement joins TRBV6-1 to TRBJ1-1; maybe TRBD1 (6 bases). V gave up 8 bases and J gave up 1 base, with 14 bases separating them. The CDR3 has 14 residues. Germline V lookup: CDR1 MNHNS, CDR2 SASEGT. CDR3 region: CASRDGGRNTEAFF. The CDR3 nucleotides read TGTGCCAGCCGCGATGGGGGGCGGAACACTGAAGCTTTCTTT.

This sequence joins TRBV6-1 and TRBJ1-1; D uncertain. Between the trimmed V and J ends, which lost 3 bases and 1 base, there was a span of 12 bases. Germline CDR1 reads MNHNS; CDR2 reads SASEGT. The CDR3 runs 15 residues. The CDR3 is CASSEGPRRNTEAFF. CDR3 DNA: TGTGCCAGCAGTGAGGGCCCGCGGAGGAACACTGAAGCTTTCTTT.